The entry that follows covers one T cell receptor beta chain sequence. The data stem from a study of shared clonotypes between healthy human individuals. About the research overall: Three plates each covered CD4 naive and memory; CD8 naive two, CD8 memory one.

Across several immunoSEQ plates, the genomic DNA of each subset was split evenly. Assay: immunoSEQ multiplex PCR; the TCRdb copy retains only in-frame clones and omits some. The sample holds approximately 530,000 clones, approximately 94% seen once. The germline V gene has CDR1 LNHDA and CDR2 SQIVND (reference sequence). The CDR3 covers 14 residues. V lost 4 bases to trimming and J lost 1 base, with 11 bases between them. Both subsets, CD45RA+ naive and CD45RA-negative memory, were split from the CD4+ cells. The TCR was taken from a woman in her thirties in good health. The genes are TRBV19 and TRBJ2-7, with D tentatively TRBD1 (5 bases). The sample taken for sequencing was naive CD4+ T cells sorted from blood. Subset indicated: CD45RA+ positively selected. CDR3: CASSKQASSYEQYF. The CDR3 DNA is TGTGCCAGTAGTAAACAGGCCTCGTCCTACGAGCAGTACTTC.